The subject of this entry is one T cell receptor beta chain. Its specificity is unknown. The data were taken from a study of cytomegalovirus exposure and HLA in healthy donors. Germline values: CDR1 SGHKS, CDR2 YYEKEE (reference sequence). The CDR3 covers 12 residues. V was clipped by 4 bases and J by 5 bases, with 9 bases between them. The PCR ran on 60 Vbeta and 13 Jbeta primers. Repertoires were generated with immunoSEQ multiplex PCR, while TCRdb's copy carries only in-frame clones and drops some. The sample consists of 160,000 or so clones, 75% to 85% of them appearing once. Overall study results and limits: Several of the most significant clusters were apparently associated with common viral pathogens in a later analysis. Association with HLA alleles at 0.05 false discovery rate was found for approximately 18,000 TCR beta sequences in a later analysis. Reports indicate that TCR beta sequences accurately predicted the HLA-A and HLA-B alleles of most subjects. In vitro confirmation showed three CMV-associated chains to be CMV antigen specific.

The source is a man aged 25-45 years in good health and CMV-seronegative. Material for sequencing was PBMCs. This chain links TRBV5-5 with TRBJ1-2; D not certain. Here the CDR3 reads CASSLRTYGYTF. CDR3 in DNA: TGTGCCAGCAGCCTAAGAACTTATGGCTACACCTTC. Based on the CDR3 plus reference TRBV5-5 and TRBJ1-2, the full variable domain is DAGVTQSPTHLIKTRGQQVTLRCSPISGHKSVSWYQQVLGQGPQFIFQYYEKEERGRGNFPDRFSARQFPNYSSELNVNALLLGDSALYLCASSLRTYGYTFGSGTRLTVV.